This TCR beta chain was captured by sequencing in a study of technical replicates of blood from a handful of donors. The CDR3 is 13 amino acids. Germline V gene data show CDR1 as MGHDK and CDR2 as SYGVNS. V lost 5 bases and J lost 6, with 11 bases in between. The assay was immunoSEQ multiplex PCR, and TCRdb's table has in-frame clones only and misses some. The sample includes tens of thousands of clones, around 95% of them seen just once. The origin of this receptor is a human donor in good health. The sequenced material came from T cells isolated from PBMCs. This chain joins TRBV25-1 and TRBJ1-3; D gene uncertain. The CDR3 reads CASSFVAANTIYF. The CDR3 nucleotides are TGTGCCAGCAGTTTTGTTGCGGCAAACACCATATATTTT.